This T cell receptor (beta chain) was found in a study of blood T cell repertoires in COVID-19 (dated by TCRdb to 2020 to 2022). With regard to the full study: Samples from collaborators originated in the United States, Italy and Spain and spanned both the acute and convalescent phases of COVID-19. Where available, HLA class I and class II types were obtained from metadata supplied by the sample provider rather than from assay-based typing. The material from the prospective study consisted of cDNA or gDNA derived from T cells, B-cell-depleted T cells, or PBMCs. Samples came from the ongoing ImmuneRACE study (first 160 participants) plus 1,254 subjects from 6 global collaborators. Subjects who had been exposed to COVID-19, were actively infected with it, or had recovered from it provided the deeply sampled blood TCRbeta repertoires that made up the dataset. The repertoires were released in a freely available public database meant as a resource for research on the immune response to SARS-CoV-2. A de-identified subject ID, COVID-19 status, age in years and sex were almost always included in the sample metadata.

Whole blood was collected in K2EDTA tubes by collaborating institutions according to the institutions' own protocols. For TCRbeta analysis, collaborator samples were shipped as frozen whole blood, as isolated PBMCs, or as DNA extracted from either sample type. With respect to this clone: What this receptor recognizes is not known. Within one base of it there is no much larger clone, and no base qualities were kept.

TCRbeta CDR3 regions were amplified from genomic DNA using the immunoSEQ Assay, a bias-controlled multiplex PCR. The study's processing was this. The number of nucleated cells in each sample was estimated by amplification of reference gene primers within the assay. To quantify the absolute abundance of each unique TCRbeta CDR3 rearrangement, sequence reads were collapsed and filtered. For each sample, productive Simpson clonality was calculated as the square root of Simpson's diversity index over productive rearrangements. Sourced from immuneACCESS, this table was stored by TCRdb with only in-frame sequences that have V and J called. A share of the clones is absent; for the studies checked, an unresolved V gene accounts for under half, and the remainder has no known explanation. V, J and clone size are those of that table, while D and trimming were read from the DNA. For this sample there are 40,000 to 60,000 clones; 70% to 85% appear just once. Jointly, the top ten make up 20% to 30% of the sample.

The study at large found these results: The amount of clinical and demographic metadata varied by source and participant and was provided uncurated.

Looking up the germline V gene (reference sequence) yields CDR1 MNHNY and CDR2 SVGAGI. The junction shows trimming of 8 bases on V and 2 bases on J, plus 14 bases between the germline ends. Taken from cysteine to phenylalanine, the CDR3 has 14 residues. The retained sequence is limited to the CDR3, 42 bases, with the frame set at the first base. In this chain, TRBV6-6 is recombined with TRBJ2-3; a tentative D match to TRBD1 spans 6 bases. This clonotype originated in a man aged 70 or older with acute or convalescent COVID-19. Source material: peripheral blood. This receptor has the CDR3 CASALDRTTDTQYF. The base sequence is TGTGCCAGCGCCCTTGACAGGACCACAGATACGCAGTATTTT.